This T cell receptor (beta chain) originates from a study of OX40 agonist ivuxolimab in advanced cancers. Across the study: Therapy given before enrollment (anti-PD-1, anti-PD-L1 or anti-CTLA-4) was allowed, and 40% to 50% had some.

Germline loops: CDR1 SEHNR, CDR2 FQNEAQ (reference sequence). Trimming pared 2 bases from V and 6 bases from J, leaving 11 bases between. The CDR3 length is 13 residues. The investigators sampled blood at baseline, at cycle 4 day 1, and at cycle 7 day 1. Using immunoSEQ multiplex PCR, the repertoire was profiled, and TCRdb retains in-frame clones only, with some absent. The sample holds over 85,000 clones; roughly 83% are singletons and the top ten take roughly 1.5%. The sequencing here drew on CD4+ or CD8+ T cells sorted from blood, taken in a trial of the OX40 agonist ivuxolimab. V usage is TRBV7-9 and J usage is TRBJ2-7, with unresolved D. This receptor was obtained from an adult with an advanced solid tumor such as melanoma, head and neck, liver or kidney cancer. The CDR3 sequence is CASSLSSRGEQYF. The CDR3 DNA sequence: TGTGCCAGCAGCTTATCTTCACGAGGCGAGCAGTACTTC.